The present T cell receptor beta chain was sequenced within a study of graft-versus-host responses after intestinal transplantation (dated by TCRdb to the early 2020s). The study in broad terms: Recipients received multivisceral, liver-intestinal, or isolated intestinal transplants. Graft-versus-host and host-versus-graft alloreactive T cell clones were tracked in the graft, circulation and bone marrow after intestinal transplantation using bulk TCR-beta CDR3 sequencing. Every recipient was given anti-thymocyte globulin induction, followed by around three years of maintenance tacrolimus and steroids. Instead of going to the commercial service, samples from a few later patients were sequenced in-house on an Illumina MiSeq and processed with MiXCR. A peak of at least 4% donor T cells among recipient peripheral blood mononuclear cells was the definition used for donor T cell macrochimerism. To identify alloreactive clones, pre-transplant mixed lymphocyte reaction products were sequenced and then compared with unstimulated pre-transplant donor and recipient T cells. The cohort enrolled about two dozen intestinal transplant recipients, one of whom was a retransplant, and a few patients without pretransplant specimens were excluded. Results the study describes overall, beyond this receptor: Conclusions were limited by the relatively low number and heterogeneity of intestinal transplant patients. GvH clones were detected in recipient bone marrow, and some of these GvH clones were observed earlier in ileal mucosa or blood, consistent with an intestinal mucosal origin. Early after transplant, peak levels of circulating GvH clones were found to be associated with declines in HvG clones. Patients with donor T cell macrochimerism had high GvH to HvG T cell clonal ratios in their allografts.

There are 15 amino acids in the CDR3, from cysteine to phenylalanine inclusive. Only the CDR3 DNA is retained, 45 bases long and in frame from the first base. CDR1 and CDR2 (MGHRA, YSYEKL) derive from the germline V gene. Turning to this clone: Its antigen remains unidentified. No base quality values were provided; no much bigger clone lies one nucleotide off.

The library was generated by the immunoSEQ multiplex PCR assay. Adaptive Biotechnologies carried out high-throughput TCR-beta CDR3 sequencing of genomic DNA for most patients. From the authors' description of their analysis: Adaptive's ImmunoSEQ software supplied the TCR sequencing data for 18 patients, while MiXCR and VDJtools were used to process a few other patients. Because the origin of CDR3 nucleotide sequences shared between donor and recipient could not be assigned, those sequences were removed. To be classed as alloreactive, a clone needed at least 2-fold expansion over unstimulated cells and a minimum CFSE-low frequency of 0.002% (template counts) or 0.001% (read counts). Clones were considered mappable if detected in sequenced pre-transplant spleen, lymph node, or MLR CFSE-low populations of the donor or recipient. Cumulative frequency of alloreactive clones was calculated as a percentage of all sequences weighted by copy number. TCRdb retrieved this table from immuneACCESS and kept in-frame rearrangements only. Not all clones are present; in checked studies, unresolved V genes account for under half, and no reason is known for the remainder. V, J and clone size reflect that table, while D and trimming were determined from the DNA. The sample includes 37,000 or so clones, with about 90% observed a single time. The ten most abundant clones make up under 2.5% of the sample.

In the first month after transplant, blood samples were collected up to 4 times, and after that at least monthly when available. The sequenced sample was PBMCs, obtained about 310 days after intestinal transplant. The TCR sequence derives from a human patient who received an intestinal transplant, so some T cells may come from the graft donor. This sequence uses TRBV4-1 and TRBJ2-5, with a weak D call of TRBD2 (6 bases match). The end of the DNA is better explained by TRBJ2-7, so the J call may be wrong. The DNA sequence is as follows: TGCGCCAGCAGCTTTACGGGGGAGGCCGACTACGAGCAGTACTTC. Its translation reads: CASSFTGEADYEQYF.